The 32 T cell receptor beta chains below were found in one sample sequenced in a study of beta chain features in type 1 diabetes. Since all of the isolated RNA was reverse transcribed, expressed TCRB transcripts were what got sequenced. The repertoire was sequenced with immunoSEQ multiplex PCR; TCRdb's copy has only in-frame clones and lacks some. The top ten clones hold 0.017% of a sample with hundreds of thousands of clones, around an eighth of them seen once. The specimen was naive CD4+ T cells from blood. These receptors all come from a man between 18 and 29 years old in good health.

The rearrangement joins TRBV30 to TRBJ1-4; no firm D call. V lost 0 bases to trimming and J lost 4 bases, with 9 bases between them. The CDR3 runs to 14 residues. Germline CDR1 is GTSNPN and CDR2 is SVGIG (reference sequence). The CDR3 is CAWSVGVINEKLFF. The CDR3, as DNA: TGTGCCTGGAGTGTTGGAGTGATTAATGAAAAACTGTTTTTT.

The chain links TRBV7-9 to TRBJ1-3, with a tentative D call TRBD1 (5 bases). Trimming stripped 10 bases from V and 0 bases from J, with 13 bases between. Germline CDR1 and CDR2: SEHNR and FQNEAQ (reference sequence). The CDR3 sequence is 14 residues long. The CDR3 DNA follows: TGTGCCACCCTTGGGGCGACCTCTGGAAACACCATATATTTT. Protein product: CATLGATSGNTIYF.

CDR3 in amino acids: CSVRASGSPYNEQFF. As DNA, the CDR3 is TGCAGCGTTAGGGCTAGCGGGAGTCCTTACAATGAGCAGTTCTTC. The gene calls are TRBV29-1 and TRBJ2-1; 10 bases line up with TRBD2. The CDR3 has 15 amino acids. CDR1 SQVTM and CDR2 ANQGSEA come from the germline V gene. Unmatched junction bases numbered 8, after V lost 5 bases and J lost 4 bases.

The CDR3 region is CASSYVTGNYGYTF. For the CDR3, the DNA is TGTGCCAGCAGTTACGTCACAGGGAACTATGGCTACACCTTC. This chain joins TRBV6-5 and TRBJ1-2; the D gene is possibly TRBD1 (6 bases). Looked up from germline, CDR1 is MNHEY and CDR2 is SVGAGI. The CDR3 has 14 residues. V dropped 2 bases and J dropped 2 bases, with 9 bases sitting between them.

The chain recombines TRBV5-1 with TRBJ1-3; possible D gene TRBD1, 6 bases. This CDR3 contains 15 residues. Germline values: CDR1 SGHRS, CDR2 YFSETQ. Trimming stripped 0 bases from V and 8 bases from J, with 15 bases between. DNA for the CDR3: TGCGCCAGCAGCTTGGGACAGGACGGCAGGGACACCATATATTTT. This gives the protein CASSLGQDGRDTIYF.

This CDR3 is CASSPRVDSEQYF. DNA of the CDR3: TGTGCCAGCAGCCCCAGGGTGGACAGCGAGCAGTACTTC. This chain joins TRBV6-5 and TRBJ2-7, with a tentative D call TRBD1 (6 bases). There are 13 residues in the CDR3. The V end lost 6 bases, the J end lost 6 bases, and 15 bases lay between the germline ends. From germline, CDR1 is MNHEY and CDR2 SVGAGI.

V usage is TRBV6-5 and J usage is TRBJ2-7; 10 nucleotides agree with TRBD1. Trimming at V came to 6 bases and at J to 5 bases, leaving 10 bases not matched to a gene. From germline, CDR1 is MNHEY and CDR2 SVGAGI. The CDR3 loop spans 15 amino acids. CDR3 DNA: TGTGCCAGCAGGGAATCCGGGACAGGGGTCCACGAGCAGTACTTC. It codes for CASRESGTGVHEQYF.

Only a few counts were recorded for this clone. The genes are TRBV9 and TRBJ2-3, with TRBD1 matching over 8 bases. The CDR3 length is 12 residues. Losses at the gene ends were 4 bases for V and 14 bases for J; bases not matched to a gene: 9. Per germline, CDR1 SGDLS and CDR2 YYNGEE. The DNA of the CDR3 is TGTGCCAGCAGCACCCTTAGACAGGGGCGGTATTTT. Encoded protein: CASSTLRQGRYF.

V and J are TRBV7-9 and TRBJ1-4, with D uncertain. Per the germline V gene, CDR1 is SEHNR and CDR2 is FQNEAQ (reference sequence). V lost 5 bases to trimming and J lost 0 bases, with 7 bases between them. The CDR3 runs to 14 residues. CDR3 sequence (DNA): TGTGCCAGCAGCATACAGACAACTAATGAAAAACTGTTTTTT. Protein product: CASSIQTTNEKLFF.

This CDR3 reads CASSFLVLGTDTQYF. For the CDR3, the DNA is TGTGCCAGCAGCTTCTTGGTTTTAGGCACAGATACGCAGTATTTT. This chain links TRBV11-2 with TRBJ2-3; D is uncertain. The V gene's germline CDR1 is SGHAT and CDR2 FQNNGV. The CDR3 length is 15 residues. The V end lost 3 bases, the J end lost 1 base, and 11 bases lay between the germline ends.

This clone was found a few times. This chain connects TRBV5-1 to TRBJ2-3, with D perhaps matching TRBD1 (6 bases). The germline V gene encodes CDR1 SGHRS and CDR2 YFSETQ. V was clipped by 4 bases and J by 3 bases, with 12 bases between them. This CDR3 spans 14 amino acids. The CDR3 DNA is TGCGCCAGCAGCCTACAGGGAGATACAGATACGCAGTATTTT. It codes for CASSLQGDTDTQYF.

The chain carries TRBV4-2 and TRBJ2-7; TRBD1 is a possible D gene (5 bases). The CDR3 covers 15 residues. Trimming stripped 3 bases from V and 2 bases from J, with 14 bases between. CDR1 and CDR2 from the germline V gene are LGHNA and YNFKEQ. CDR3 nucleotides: TGTGCCAGCAGCCATTCCCACTGGGGCGCCTACGAGCAGTACTTC. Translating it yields CASSHSHWGAYEQYF.

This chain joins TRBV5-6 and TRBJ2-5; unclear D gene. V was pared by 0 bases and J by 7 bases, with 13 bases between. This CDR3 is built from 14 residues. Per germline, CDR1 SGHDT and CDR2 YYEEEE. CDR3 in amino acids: CASSLGPTVGTQYF. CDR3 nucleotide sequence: TGTGCCAGCAGCTTGGGTCCTACTGTCGGGACCCAGTACTTC. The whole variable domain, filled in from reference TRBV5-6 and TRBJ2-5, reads DAGVTQSPTHLIKTRGQQVTLRCSPKSGHDTVSWYQQALGQGPQFIFQYYEEEERQRGNFPDRFSGHQFPNYSSELNVNALLLGDSALYLCASSLGPTVGTQYFGPGTRLLVL.

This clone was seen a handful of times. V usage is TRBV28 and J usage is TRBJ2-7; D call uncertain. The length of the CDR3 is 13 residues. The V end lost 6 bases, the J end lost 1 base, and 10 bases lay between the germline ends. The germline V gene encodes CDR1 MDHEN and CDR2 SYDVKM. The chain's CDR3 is CASRPTVSYEQYF. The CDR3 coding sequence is TGTGCCAGCAGGCCAACAGTGTCCTACGAGCAGTACTTC.

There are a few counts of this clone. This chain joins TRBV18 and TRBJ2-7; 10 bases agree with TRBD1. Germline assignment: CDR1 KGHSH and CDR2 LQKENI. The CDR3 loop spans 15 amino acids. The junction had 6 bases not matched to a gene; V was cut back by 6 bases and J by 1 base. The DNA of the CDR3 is TGTGCCAGCTCCGTAGGGACAGGGGATTCCTACGAGCAGTACTTC. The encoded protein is CASSVGTGDSYEQYF.

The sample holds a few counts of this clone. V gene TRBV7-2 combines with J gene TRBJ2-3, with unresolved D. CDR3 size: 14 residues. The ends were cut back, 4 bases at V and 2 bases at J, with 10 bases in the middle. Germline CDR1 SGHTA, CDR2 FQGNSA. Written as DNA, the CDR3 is TGTGCCAGCAGCTCGAGTACCAACACAGATACGCAGTATTTT. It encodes CASSSSTNTDTQYF.

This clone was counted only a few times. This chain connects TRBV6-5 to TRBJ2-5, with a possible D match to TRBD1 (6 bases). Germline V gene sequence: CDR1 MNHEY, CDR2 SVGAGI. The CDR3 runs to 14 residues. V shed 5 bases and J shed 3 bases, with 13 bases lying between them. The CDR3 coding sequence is TGTGCCAGCAGTGGGCAGGGGAAAGAAGAGACCCAGTACTTC. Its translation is CASSGQGKEETQYF.

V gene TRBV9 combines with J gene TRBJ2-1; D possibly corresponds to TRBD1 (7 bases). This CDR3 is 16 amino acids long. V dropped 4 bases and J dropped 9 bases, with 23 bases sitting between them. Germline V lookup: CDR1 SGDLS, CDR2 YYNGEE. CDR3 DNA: TGTGCCAGCAGCCTTCGGAGGGGGCGGGACCCGATTGAGCAGTTCTTC. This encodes CASSLRRGRDPIEQFF.

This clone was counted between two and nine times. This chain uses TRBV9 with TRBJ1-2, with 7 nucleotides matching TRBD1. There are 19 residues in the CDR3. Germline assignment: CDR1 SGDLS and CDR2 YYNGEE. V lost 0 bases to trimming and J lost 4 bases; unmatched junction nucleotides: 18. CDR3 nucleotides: TGTGCCAGCAGCGTAGGTCTCTTGGAGCGCCAAGGGGGCCTCTATGGCTACACCTTC. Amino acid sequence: CASSVGLLERQGGLYGYTF.

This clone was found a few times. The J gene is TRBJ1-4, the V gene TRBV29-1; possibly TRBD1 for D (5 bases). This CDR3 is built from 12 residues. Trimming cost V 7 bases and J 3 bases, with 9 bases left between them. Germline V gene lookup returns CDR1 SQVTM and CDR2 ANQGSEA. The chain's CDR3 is CSATTANEKLFF. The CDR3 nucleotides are TGCAGCGCCACGACAGCTAATGAAAAACTGTTTTTT.

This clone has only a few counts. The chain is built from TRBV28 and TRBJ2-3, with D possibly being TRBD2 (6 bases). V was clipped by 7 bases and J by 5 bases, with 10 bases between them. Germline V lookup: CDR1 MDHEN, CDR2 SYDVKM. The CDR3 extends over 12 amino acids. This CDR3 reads CASTGGGDTQYF. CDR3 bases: TGTGCCAGCACCGGGGGTGGAGATACGCAGTATTTT.

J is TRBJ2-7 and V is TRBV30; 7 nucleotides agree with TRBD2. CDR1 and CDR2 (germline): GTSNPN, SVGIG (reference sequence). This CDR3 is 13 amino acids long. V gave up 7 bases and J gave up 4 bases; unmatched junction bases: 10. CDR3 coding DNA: TGTGCCTTTATCCCCGGGGGGACGTACGAGCAGTACTTC. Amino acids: CAFIPGGTYEQYF.

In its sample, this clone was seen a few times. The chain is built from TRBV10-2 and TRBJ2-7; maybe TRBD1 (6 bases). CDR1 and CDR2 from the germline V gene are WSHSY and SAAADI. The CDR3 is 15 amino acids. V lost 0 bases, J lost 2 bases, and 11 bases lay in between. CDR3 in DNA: TGCGCCAGCAGTGAGTCGCCAGGGGCTGCCTACGAGCAGTACTTC. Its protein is CASSESPGAAYEQYF.

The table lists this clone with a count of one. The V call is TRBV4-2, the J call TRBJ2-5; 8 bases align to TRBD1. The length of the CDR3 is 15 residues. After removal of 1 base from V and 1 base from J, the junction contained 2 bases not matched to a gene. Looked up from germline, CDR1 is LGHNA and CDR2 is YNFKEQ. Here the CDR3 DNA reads TGTGCCAGCAGCCAAGTTACAGGGGGCCAAGAGACCCAGTACTTC. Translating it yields CASSQVTGGQETQYF.

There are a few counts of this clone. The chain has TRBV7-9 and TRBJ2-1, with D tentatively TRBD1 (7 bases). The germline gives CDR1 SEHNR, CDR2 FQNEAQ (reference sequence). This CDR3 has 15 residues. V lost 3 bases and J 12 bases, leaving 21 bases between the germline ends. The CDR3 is CASSFDGGGTATQFF. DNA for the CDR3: TGTGCCAGCAGCTTCGACGGAGGGGGCACGGCCACGCAGTTCTTC.

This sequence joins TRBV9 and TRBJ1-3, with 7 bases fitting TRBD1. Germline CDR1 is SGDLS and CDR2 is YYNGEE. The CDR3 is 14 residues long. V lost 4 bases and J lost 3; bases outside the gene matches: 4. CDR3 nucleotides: TGTGCCAGCAGCCCCGGGACAGTTGGAAACACCATATATTTT. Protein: CASSPGTVGNTIYF.

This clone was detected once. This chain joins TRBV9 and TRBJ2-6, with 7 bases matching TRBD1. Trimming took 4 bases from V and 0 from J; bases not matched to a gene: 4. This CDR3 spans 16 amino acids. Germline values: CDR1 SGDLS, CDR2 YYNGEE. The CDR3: CASSTYRGSGANVLTF. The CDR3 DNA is TGTGCCAGCAGCACCTACAGGGGCTCTGGGGCCAACGTCCTGACTTTC.

The CDR3 DNA sequence: TGCGCCAGCAGCTCCCGACAGGATTCTGAAGCTTTCTTT. Translating it yields CASSSRQDSEAFF. The genes are TRBV5-1 and TRBJ1-1; D may be TRBD1 (6 bases). Trimming took 3 bases from V and 6 from J, leaving 12 bases between them. Germline V gives CDR1 SGHRS, CDR2 YFSETQ. This CDR3 contains 13 residues. The full variable domain, with the rest looked up from reference TRBV5-1 and TRBJ1-1, is KAGVTQTPRYLIKTRGQQVTLSCSPISGHRSVSWYQQTPGQGLQFLFEYFSETQRNKGNFPGRFSGRQFSNSRSEMNVSTLELGDSALYLCASSSRQDSEAFFGQGTRLTVV.

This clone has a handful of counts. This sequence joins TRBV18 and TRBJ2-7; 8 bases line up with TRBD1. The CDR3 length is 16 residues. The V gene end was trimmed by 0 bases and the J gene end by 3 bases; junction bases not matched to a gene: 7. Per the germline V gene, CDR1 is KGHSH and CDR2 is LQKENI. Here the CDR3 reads CASSPPMQGAYYEQYF. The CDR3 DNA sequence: TGTGCCAGCTCACCACCGATGCAGGGGGCCTACTACGAGCAGTACTTC.

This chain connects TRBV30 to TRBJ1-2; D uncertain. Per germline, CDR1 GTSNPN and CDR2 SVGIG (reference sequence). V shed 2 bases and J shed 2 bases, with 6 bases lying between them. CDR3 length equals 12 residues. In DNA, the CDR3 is TGTGCCTGGAGTCTCGGGAACTATGGCTACACCTTC. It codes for CAWSLGNYGYTF.

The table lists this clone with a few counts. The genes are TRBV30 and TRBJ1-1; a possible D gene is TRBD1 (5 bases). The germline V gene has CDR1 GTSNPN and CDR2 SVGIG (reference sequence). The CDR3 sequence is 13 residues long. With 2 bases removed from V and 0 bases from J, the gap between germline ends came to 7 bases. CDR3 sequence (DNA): TGTGCCTGGAGTCTACAGGTGAACACTGAAGCTTTCTTT. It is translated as CAWSLQVNTEAFF.

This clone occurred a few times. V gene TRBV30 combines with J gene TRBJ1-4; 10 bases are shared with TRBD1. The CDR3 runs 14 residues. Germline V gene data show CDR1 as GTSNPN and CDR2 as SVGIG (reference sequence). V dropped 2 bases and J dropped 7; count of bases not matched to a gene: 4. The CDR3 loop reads CAWSYGQGGEKLFF. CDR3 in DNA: TGTGCCTGGAGTTACGGACAGGGGGGTGAAAAACTGTTTTTT.